There are many counts of the clone carrying this TCR beta chain. The antigen remains undetermined. MiXCR was run by TCRdb on the 5' RACE reads, yielding one entry per CDR3 protein. The sample lists about 66,000 distinct CDR3 sequences; 3% to 4% were seen once. These data come from a study of neurological immune-mediated disorders. The CDR3 runs to 15 residues. Germline V gene lookup returns CDR1 SGHRS and CDR2 YFSETQ. J gave up 3 bases and V 4 bases, and 6 bases lay outside the gene matches. Broader study findings: In multiple sclerosis patients, the repertoire cluster was unrelated to clinical or MRI findings. The study found no CDR3 amino acid sequences shared by expanded clones across subjects, suggesting private repertoires in all groups.

This chain uses TRBV5-1 with TRBJ2-7; TRBD1 matches 11 bases. The clonotype comes from a man aged 35 to 55 with multiple sclerosis. The sample consisted of PBMCs. For the CDR3, the DNA is TGCGCCAGCAGCCCCGGACAGGGGGCGGACTACGAGCAGTACTTC. This sequence encodes CASSPGQGADYEQYF.